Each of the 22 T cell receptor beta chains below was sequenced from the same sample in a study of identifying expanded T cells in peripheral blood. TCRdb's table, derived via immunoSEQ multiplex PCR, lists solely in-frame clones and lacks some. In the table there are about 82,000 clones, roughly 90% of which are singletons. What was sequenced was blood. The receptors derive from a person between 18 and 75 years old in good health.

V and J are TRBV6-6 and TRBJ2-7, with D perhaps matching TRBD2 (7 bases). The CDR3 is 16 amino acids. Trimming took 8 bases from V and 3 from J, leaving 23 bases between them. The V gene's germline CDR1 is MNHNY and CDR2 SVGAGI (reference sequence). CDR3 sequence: CASRSGGGGGGYEQYF. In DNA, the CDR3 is TGTGCCAGCCGGTCGGGGGGCGGGGGAGGAGGCTACGAGCAGTACTTC.

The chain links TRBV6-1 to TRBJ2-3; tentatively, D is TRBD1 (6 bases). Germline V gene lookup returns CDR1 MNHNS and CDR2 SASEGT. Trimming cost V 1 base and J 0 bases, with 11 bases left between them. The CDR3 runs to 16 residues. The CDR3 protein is CASSEEDRTSTDTQYF. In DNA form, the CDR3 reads TGTGCCAGCAGTGAAGAAGACAGGACTAGCACAGATACGCAGTATTTT.

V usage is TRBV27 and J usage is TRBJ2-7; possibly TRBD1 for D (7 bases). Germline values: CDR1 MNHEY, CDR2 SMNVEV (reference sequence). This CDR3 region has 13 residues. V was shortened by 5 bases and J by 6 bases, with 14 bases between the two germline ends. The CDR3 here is CASSTNRGGEQYF. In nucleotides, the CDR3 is TGTGCCAGCAGTACAAACAGGGGAGGCGAGCAGTACTTC.

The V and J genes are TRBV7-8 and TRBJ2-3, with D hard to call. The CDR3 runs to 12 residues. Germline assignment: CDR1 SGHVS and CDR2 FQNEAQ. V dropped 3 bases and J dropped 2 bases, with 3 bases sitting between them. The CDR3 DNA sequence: TGTGCCAGCAGCTTGTCCACAGATACGCAGTATTTT. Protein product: CASSLSTDTQYF.

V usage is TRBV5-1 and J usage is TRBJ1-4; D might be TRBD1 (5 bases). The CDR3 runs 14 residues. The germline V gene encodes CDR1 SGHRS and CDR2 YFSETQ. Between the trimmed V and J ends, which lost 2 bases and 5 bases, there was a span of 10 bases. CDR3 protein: CASSFGGFNEKLFF. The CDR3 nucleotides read TGCGCCAGCAGCTTCGGGGGTTTCAATGAAAAACTGTTTTTT.

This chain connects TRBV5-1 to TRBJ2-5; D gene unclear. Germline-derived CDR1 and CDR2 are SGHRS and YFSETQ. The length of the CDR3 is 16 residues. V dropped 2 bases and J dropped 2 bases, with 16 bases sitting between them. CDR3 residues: CASSFNGITVQETQYF. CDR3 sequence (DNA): TGCGCCAGCAGCTTCAATGGGATAACCGTACAAGAGACCCAGTACTTC.

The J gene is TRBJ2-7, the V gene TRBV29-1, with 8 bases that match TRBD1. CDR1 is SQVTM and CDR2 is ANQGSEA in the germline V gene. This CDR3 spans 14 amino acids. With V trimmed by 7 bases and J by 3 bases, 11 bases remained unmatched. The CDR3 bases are TGCAGCGCCGAGGACAGGGACAAAAACTACGAGCAGTACTTC. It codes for CSAEDRDKNYEQYF.

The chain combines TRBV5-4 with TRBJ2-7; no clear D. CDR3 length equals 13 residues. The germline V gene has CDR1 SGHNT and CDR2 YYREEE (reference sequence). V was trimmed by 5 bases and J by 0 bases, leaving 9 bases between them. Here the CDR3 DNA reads TGTGCCAGCAGGGCCCAGCTCTCCTACGAGCAGTACTTC. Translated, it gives CASRAQLSYEQYF. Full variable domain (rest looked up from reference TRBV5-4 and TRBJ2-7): ETGVTQSPTHLIKTRGQQVTLRCSSQSGHNTVSWYQQALGQGPQFIFQYYREEENGRGNFPPRFSGLQFPNYSSELNVNALELDDSALYLCASRAQLSYEQYFGPGTRLTVT.

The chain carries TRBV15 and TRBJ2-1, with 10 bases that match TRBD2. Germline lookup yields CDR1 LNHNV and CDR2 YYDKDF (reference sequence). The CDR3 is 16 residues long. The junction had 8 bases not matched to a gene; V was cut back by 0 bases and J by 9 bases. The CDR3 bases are TGTGCCACCAGCAGAGACCTAGCGGGAGAGGTACGTGAGCAGTTCTTC. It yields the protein CATSRDLAGEVREQFF.

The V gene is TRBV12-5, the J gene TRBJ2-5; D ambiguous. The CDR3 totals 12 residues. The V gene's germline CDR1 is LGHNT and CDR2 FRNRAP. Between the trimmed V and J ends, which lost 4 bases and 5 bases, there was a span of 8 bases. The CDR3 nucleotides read TGTGCTAGTGGTTCTTACGGGGAGACCCAGTACTTC. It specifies CASGSYGETQYF. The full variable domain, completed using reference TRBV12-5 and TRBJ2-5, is DARVTQTPRHKVTEMGQEVTMRCQPILGHNTVFWYRQTMMQGLELLAYFRNRAPLDDSGMPKDRFSAEMPDATLATLKIQPSEPRDSAVYFCASGSYGETQYFGPGTRLLVL.

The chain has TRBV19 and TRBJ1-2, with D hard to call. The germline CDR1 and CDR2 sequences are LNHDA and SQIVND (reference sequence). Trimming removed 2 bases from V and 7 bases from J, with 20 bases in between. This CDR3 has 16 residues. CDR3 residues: CASSISFPLFESGYTF. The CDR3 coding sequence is TGTGCCAGTAGTATAAGTTTCCCTTTATTCGAGTCTGGCTACACCTTC.

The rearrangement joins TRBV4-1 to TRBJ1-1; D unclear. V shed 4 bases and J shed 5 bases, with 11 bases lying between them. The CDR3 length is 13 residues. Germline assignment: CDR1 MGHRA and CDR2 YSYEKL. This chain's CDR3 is CASSRERETEAFF. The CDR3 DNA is TGCGCCAGCAGCCGGGAAAGGGAAACTGAAGCTTTCTTT.

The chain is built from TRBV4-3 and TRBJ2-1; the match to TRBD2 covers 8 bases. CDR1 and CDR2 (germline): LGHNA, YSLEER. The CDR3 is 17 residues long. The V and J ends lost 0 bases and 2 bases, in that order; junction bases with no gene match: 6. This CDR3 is CASSQDNGRAAYNEQFF. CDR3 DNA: TGCGCCAGCAGCCAAGATAACGGGAGGGCCGCCTACAATGAGCAGTTCTTC.

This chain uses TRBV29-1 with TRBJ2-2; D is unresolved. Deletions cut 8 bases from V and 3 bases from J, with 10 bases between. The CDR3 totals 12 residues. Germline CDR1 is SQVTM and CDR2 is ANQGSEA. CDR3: CSLMVDTGELFF. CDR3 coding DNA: TGCAGCCTGATGGTGGACACCGGGGAGCTGTTTTTT.

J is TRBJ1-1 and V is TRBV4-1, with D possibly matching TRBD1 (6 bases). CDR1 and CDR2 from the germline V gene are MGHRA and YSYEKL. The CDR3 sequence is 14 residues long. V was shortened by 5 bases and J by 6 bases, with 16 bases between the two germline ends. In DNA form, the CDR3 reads TGCGCCAGCAGCTCCCAGGGGCCCTGGGCTGAAGCTTTCTTT. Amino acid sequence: CASSSQGPWAEAFF.

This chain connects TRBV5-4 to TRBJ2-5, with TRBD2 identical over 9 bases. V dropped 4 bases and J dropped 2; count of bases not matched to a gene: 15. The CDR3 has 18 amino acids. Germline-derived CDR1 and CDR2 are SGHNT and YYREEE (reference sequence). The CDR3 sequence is CASSPGLATMWTQETQYF. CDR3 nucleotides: TGTGCCAGCAGCCCAGGACTAGCGACCATGTGGACTCAAGAGACCCAGTACTTC. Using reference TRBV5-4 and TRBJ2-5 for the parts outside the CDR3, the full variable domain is ETGVTQSPTHLIKTRGQQVTLRCSSQSGHNTVSWYQQALGQGPQFIFQYYREEENGRGNFPPRFSGLQFPNYSSELNVNALELDDSALYLCASSPGLATMWTQETQYFGPGTRLLVL.

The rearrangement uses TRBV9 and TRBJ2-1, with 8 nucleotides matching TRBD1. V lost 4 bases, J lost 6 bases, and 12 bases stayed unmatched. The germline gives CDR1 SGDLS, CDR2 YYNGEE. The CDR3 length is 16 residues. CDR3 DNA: TGTGCCAGCAGCTTGACAGGGGCCCCGGTTAGCAATGAGCAGTTCTTC. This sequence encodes CASSLTGAPVSNEQFF.

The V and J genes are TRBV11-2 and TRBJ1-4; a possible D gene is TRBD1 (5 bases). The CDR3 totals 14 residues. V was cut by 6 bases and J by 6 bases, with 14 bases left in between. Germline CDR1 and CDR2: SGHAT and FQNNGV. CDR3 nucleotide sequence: TGTGCCAGCAGATTTGGGCCGGGGGATGAAAAACTGTTTTTT. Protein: CASRFGPGDEKLFF.

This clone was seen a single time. DNA of the CDR3: TGTGCCAGCAGTGGTAACCGATATAAGACCTCTGGGGCCAACGTCCTGACTTTC. The encoded protein is CASSGNRYKTSGANVLTF. V and J are TRBV6-1 and TRBJ2-6; D remains unclear. V was shortened by 4 bases and J by 0 bases, with 16 bases between the two germline ends. The CDR3 loop spans 18 amino acids. Per germline, CDR1 MNHNS and CDR2 SASEGT.

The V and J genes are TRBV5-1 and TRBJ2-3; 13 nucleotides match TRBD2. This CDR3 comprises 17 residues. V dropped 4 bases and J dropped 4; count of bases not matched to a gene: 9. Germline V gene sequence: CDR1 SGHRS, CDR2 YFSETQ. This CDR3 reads CASSPPLAGGQADTQYF. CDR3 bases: TGCGCCAGCAGCCCCCCACTAGCGGGGGGGCAGGCAGATACGCAGTATTTT.

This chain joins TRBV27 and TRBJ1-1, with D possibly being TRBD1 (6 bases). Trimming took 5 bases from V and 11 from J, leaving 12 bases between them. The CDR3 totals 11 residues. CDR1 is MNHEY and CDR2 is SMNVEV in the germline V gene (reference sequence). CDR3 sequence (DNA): TGTGCCAGCAGTAAACAGGGTGGGGCTTTCTTT. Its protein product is CASSKQGGAFF.

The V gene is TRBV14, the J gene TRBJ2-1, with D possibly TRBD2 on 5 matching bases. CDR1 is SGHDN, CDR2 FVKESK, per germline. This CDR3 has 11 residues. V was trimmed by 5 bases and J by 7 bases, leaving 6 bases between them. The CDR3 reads CASSWRNEQFF. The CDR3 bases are TGTGCCAGCAGCTGGAGGAATGAGCAGTTCTTC.